The T cell receptor beta chain under discussion was sequenced for a study of blood T cell repertoires in COVID-19. Study-level background: The United States, Italy and Spain were the sources of the acute and convalescent COVID-19 samples. Sources were T cells, B-cell-depleted T cells, or PBMCs; the material itself was cDNA or gDNA.

Germline loops: CDR1 SNHLY, CDR2 FYNNEI. The CDR3 runs 15 residues. The germline V and J ends were trimmed by 4 bases and 5 bases, with 14 bases remaining between them. Sequenced by immunoSEQ multiplex PCR; TCRdb stores in-frame clones only, minus some. Among fewer than 400,000 clones listed, 85% to 90% were seen once. In its sample, this clone was seen once. The receptor was derived from a woman in her twenties or thirties with COVID-19, enrolled during active disease. The source material was peripheral blood. The chain employs TRBV2 and TRBJ1-4, with no clear D. The CDR3 nucleotides are TGTGCCAGCAGTGCCCAGCAGGCGGGGAATGAAAAACTGTTTTTT. Its protein is CASSAQQAGNEKLFF.